A selection of T cell receptor beta chains follows, all from one sample in a study of shared clonotypes between healthy human individuals. The method was immunoSEQ multiplex PCR; TCRdb's version includes in-frame clones alone and lacks a portion of them. The table lists millions of clones, 85% to 95% of them singletons. Sequences were obtained from naive CD8+ T cells from PBMCs. The receptors originated from a man younger than 35 in good health. Some clones in this sample may be carry-over from other donors' samples. CDR3s leave out the opening cysteine and the closing phenylalanine or tryptophan.

j_gene | v_gene | CDR3aa
TRBJ2-2 | TRBV27 | ASSSRGSGTGELF
TRBJ1-4 | TRBV15 | ATNDREDEKLF
TRBJ1-3 | TRBV27 | ASSFGGPGNTIY
TRBJ2-3 | TRBV9 | ASSAPTNTQY
TRBJ2-7 | TRBV5-4 | ASSSGLSVEQY
TRBJ2-2 | TRBV14 | ASSQSLAGIIHTGELF
TRBJ2-1 | TRBV9 | ASSVTSGRDSYNEQF
TRBJ1-5 | TRBV28 | ASRLRLLTGSRSQPQH
TRBJ2-2 | TRBV9 | ASSGLWTGGGRASGELF
TRBJ1-1 | TRBV6-6 | ASSYTADGMNTEAF
TRBJ2-1 | TRBV5-8 | ASSSRGALSSYNEQF